Reported below is one TCR beta chain. No antigen is known for it. The sample is drawn from a study of OX40 agonist ivuxolimab in advanced cancers. Findings and limits, study-wide: It was not determined which antigens were specifically recognized by the peripheral T cells that had undergone clonal expansion.

Assay: immunoSEQ multiplex PCR; the TCRdb copy retains only in-frame clones and omits some. The sample lists around 33,000 clones, around 84% occurring once. The germline CDR1 and CDR2 sequences are SGHTA and FQGNSA. The CDR3 spans 14 residues. V was cut by 5 bases and J by 1 base, with 11 bases left in between. The source was CD4+ or CD8+ T cells sorted from blood, collected in a trial of the OX40 agonist ivuxolimab. This receptor was identified in an adult with an advanced solid tumor such as melanoma, head and neck, liver or kidney cancer. V and J are TRBV7-2 and TRBJ2-5; D is possibly TRBD1 (6 bases). The CDR3 region is CASSPRTVQETQYF. The CDR3 DNA is TGTGCCAGCAGCCCGAGGACAGTCCAAGAGACCCAGTACTTC.